This is a list of T cell receptor beta chains from one sample in a study of blood T cells in healthy people across ages. One entry per CDR3 protein, called by TCRdb with MiXCR from the 5' RACE reads. The sample holds under 800,000 distinct CDR3 sequences, more than 40% seen once. The sample consisted of blood. All receptors come from a woman aged 55-69 years in good health. Each CDR3 is given with its conserved first and last residue. The order of the fields is clone size, V gene, J gene, D gene, CDR3 protein, CDR3 DNA. The D gene is left open where the match is weak. Rows give clone size only sometimes, using once, few, many, or a class for an expanded clone.

NA	TRBV3-1	TRBJ1-1	NA	CASSQELAGRTEAFF	TGTGCCAGCAGCCAAGAACTGGCAGGGAGGACTGAAGCTTTCTTT
few	TRBV10-3	TRBJ2-7	NA	CAIRGEPPLEQYF	TGTGCCATCAGAGGGGAACCCCCTCTCGAGCAGTACTTC
few	TRBV11-3	TRBJ2-5	NA	CASSSPAARRWGFGGTQYF	TGTGCCAGCAGCTCTCCCGCAGCGCGGCGTTGGGGATTCGGGGGGACCCAGTACTTC
few	TRBV24-1	TRBJ2-7	TRBD1	CATSDRGQGTYEQYF	TGTGCCACCAGTGACCGTGGACAGGGCACCTACGAGCAGTACTTC
NA	TRBV20-1	TRBJ2-7	NA	CSARRTIREQYF	TGCAGTGCTAGACGAACAATTAGAGAGCAGTACTTC
many	TRBV7-8	TRBJ2-7	TRBD2	CASSLGGTSGYSYEQYF	TGTGCCAGCAGCTTAGGGGGTACTAGCGGATACTCCTACGAGCAGTACTTC
NA	TRBV20-1	TRBJ1-1	TRBD1	CSAGQVNTGAFF	TGCAGTGCAGGACAGGTTAACACTGGAGCTTTCTTT
NA	TRBV18	TRBJ1-5	TRBD1	CASSPGTGNRQPQHF	TGTGCCAGCTCCCCCGGGACAGGGAATCGGCAGCCCCAGCATTTT
few	TRBV10-3	TRBJ1-1	TRBD1	CAIRGGTGAAEAFF	TGTGCCATCAGGGGGGGGACAGGAGCGGCTGAAGCTTTCTTT
NA	TRBV20-1	TRBJ2-1	NA	CSVSVEYNEQFF	TGCAGTGTCTCCGTCGAGTACAATGAGCAGTTCTTC
NA	TRBV3-1	TRBJ1-2	TRBD1	CVSSQDTRGAGGYTF	TGTGTCAGCAGCCAAGACACCAGGGGGGCAGGTGGCTACACCTTC
NA	TRBV9	TRBJ2-3	NA	CASSVVGLSIPGTDTQYF	TGTGCCAGCAGCGTAGTTGGACTATCCATCCCTGGCACAGATACGCAGTATTTT
NA	TRBV5-1	TRBJ1-1	NA	CASSSTTGRVNTEAFF	TGCGCCAGCAGCTCGACGACGGGACGGGTGAACACTGAAGCTTTCTTT
many	TRBV27	TRBJ2-5	NA	CASSPPQKPRETQYF	TGTGCCAGCAGTCCCCCCCAGAAACCGAGGGAGACCCAGTACTTC
few	TRBV11-2	TRBJ2-7	NA	CASSLQTGAYEQYF	TGTGCCAGCAGCTTACAGACAGGAGCCTACGAGCAGTACTTC
NA	TRBV7-9	TRBJ1-5	NA	CASSLSLGNQPQHF	TGTGCCAGCAGCTTATCCTTGGGAAATCAGCCCCAGCATTTT
many	TRBV30	TRBJ2-1	TRBD2	CAWSFPGLGSLEQFF	TGTGCCTGGAGTTTCCCGGGACTAGGGAGTCTTGAGCAGTTCTTC
NA	TRBV6-1	TRBJ2-3	TRBD1	CASRGQGALGTDTQYF	TGTGCCAGCAGGGGACAGGGAGCTCTGGGCACAGATACGCAGTATTTT
few	TRBV12-5	TRBJ2-1	NA	CASGVGGDEQFF	TGTGCTAGTGGCGTAGGTGGAGATGAGCAGTTCTTC
few	TRBV9	TRBJ1-2	NA	CASSPGTDPNYGYTF	TGTGCCAGCAGCCCTGGGACTGACCCTAACTATGGCTACACCTTC